In its sample, the clone carrying this T cell receptor beta chain was seen a few times. The sample belongs to a study of T cell changes during pregnancy in multiple sclerosis. Produced via immunoSEQ multiplex PCR; TCRdb's table is partial and in-frame only. The sample has approximately 100,000 clones, approximately 91% seen once. This TCR was recovered from a female donor with multiple sclerosis, enrolled in a pregnancy study. This specimen was peripheral blood, taken after pregnancy.

This CDR3 is CASSVLNQPQHF. For the CDR3, the DNA is TGTGCCAGCAGTGTCCTTAATCAGCCCCAGCATTTT. The V call is TRBV25-1, the J call TRBJ1-5; no clear D. This CDR3 spans 12 amino acids. V was clipped by 4 bases and J by 4 bases, with 5 bases between them. CDR1 and CDR2 (germline): MGHDK, SYGVNS.